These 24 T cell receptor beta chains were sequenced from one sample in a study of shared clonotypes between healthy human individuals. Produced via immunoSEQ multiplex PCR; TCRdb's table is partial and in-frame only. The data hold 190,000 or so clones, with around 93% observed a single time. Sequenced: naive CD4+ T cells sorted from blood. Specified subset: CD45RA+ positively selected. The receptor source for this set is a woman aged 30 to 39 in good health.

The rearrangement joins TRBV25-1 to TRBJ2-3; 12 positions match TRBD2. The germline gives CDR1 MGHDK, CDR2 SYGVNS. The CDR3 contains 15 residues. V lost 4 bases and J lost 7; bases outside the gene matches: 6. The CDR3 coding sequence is TGTGCCAGCAGTGCGTCGACTAGCGGGAGTCATACGCAGTATTTT. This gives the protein CASSASTSGSHTQYF.

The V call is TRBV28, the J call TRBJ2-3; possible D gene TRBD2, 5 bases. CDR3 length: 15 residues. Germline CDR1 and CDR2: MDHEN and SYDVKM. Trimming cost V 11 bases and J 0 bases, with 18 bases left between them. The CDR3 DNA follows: TGTGCCGGAGACTACTGGCTATCTAGCACAGATACGCAGTATTTT. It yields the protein CAGDYWLSSTDTQYF.

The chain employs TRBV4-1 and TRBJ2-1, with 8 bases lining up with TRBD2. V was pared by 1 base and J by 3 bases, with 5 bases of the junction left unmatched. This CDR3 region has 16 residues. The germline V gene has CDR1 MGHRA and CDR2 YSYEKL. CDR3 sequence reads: CASSQGTSGFYNEQFF. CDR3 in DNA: TGCGCCAGCAGCCAAGGTACTAGCGGATTCTACAATGAGCAGTTCTTC.

In nucleotides, the CDR3 is TGCGCCAGCAGCACCTATACTAGTTTTGAGCAGTTCTTC. Amino acids: CASSTYTSFEQFF. J is TRBJ2-1 and V is TRBV5-1; the D gene is possibly TRBD2 (5 bases). The CDR3 has 13 residues. Trimming took 4 bases from V and 9 from J, leaving 14 bases between them. Germline V gene lookup returns CDR1 SGHRS and CDR2 YFSETQ.

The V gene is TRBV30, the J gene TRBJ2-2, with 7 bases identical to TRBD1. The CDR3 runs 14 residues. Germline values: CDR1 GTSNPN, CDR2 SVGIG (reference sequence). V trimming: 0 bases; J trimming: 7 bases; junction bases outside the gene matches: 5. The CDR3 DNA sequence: TGTGCCTGGAGTGTATGGGCAGGGGGCGGGGAGCTGTTTTTT. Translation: CAWSVWAGGGELFF.

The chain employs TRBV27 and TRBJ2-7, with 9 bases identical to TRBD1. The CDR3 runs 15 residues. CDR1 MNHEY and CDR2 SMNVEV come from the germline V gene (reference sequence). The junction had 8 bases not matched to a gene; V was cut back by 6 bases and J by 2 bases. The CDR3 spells CASSLGGTGPYEQYF. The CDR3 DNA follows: TGTGCCAGCAGCCTGGGGGGGACAGGGCCCTACGAGCAGTACTTC.

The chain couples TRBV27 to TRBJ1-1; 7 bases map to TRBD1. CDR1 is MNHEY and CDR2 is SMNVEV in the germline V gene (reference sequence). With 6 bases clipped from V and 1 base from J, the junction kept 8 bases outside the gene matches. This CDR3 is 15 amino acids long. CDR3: CASSPQGPKNTEAFF. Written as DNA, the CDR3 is TGTGCCAGCAGCCCACAGGGGCCCAAGAACACTGAAGCTTTCTTT.

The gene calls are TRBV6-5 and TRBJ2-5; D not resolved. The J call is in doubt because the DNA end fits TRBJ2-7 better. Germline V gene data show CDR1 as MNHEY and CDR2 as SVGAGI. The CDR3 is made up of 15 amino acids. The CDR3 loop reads CASRDRSVNSYEQYF. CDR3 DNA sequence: TGTGCCAGCAGGGACCGGTCGGTAAACTCCTACGAGCAGTACTTC.

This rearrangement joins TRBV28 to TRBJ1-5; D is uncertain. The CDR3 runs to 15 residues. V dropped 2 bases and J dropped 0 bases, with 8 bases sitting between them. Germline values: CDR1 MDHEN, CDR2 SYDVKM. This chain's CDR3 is CASSLRENSNQPQHF. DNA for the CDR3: TGTGCCAGCAGTTTACGGGAGAATAGCAATCAGCCCCAGCATTTT.

The CDR3, as DNA: TGTGCCAGCAGGAAGACTAGCGGGAGTTACAATGAGCAGTTCTTC. Translating gives CASRKTSGSYNEQFF. The gene calls are TRBV6-4 and TRBJ2-1; 12 positions match TRBD2. This CDR3 has 15 amino acids. Germline values: CDR1 MRHNA, CDR2 SNTAGT. V was pared by 6 bases and J by 4 bases, with 4 bases of the junction left unmatched.

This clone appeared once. The CDR3 sequence: CASSPWGTLEDTQYF. CDR3 coding DNA: TGCGCCAGCAGCCCGTGGGGGACTTTGGAAGATACGCAGTATTTT. This sequence joins TRBV5-1 and TRBJ2-3; D might be TRBD2 (6 bases). V shed 4 bases and J shed 5 bases, with 17 bases lying between them. CDR3 length: 15 amino acids. The V gene's germline CDR1 is SGHRS and CDR2 YFSETQ.

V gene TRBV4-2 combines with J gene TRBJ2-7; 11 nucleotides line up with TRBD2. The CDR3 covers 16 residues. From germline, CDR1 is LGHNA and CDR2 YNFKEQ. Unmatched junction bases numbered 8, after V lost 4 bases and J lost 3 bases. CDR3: CASSPGRTSGFYEQYF. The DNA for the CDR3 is TGTGCCAGCAGCCCAGGGAGGACTAGCGGGTTCTACGAGCAGTACTTC.

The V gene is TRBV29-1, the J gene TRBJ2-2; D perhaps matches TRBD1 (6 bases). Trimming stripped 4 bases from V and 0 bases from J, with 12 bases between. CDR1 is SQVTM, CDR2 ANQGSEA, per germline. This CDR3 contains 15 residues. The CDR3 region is CSVVAGGANTGELFF. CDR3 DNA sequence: TGCAGCGTTGTAGCTGGGGGCGCGAACACCGGGGAGCTGTTTTTT.

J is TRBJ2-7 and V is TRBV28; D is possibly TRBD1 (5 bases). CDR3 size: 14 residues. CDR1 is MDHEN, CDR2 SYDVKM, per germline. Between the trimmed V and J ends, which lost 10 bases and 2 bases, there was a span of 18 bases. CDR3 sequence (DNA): TGTGCCACCGGGCGGACAAATATAGCCTACGAGCAGTACTTC. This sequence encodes CATGRTNIAYEQYF. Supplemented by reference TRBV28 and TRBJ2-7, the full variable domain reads DVKVTQSSRYLVKRTGEKVFLECVQDMDHENMFWYRQDPGLGLRLIYFSYDVKMKEKGDIPEGYSVSREKKERFSLILESASTNQTSMYLCATGRTNIAYEQYFGPGTRLTVT.

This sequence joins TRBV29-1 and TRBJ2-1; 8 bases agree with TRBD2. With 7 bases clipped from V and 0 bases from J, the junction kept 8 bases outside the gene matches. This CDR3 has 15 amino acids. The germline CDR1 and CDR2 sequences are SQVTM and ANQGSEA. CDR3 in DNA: TGCAGCGCCCCGGCGGGGGGCAGCTCCTACAATGAGCAGTTCTTC. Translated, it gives CSAPAGGSSYNEQFF.

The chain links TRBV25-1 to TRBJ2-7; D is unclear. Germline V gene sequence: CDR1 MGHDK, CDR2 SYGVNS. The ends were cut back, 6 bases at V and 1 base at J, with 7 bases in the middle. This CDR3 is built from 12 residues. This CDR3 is CASRGNSYEQYF. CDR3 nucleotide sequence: TGTGCCAGCAGAGGTAATTCCTACGAGCAGTACTTC.

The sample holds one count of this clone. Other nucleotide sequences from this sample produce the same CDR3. The CDR3 DNA is TGCGCCAGCAGCTTAGGACAGGGGCAAGAGACCCAGTACTTC. Translating gives CASSLGQGQETQYF. V and J are TRBV5-1 and TRBJ2-5; 9 nucleotides line up with TRBD1. The length of the CDR3 is 14 residues. CDR1 is SGHRS and CDR2 is YFSETQ in the germline V gene. The V segment lost 2 bases and the J segment 2 bases; nucleotides outside the gene matches: 1. Based on the CDR3 plus reference TRBV5-1 and TRBJ2-5, the full variable domain is KAGVTQTPRYLIKTRGQQVTLSCSPISGHRSVSWYQQTPGQGLQFLFEYFSETQRNKGNFPGRFSGRQFSNSRSEMNVSTLELGDSALYLCASSLGQGQETQYFGPGTRLLVL.

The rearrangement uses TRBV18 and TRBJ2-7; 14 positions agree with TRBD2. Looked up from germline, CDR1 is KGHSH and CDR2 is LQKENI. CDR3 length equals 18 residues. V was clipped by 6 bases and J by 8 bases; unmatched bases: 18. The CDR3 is CASSPGTSGSAGKAQQYF. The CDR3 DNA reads TGTGCCAGCTCCCCAGGGACTAGCGGGAGTGCGGGAAAGGCCCAGCAGTACTTC.

The CDR3 reads CASSLDLRGSSYEQYF. The CDR3 DNA reads as TGTGCCAGCAGCTTGGACCTCAGGGGGAGCTCCTACGAGCAGTACTTC. The chain joins TRBV5-4 to TRBJ2-7; 7 bases are shared with TRBD1. Per germline, CDR1 SGHNT and CDR2 YYREEE (reference sequence). Losses at the gene ends were 0 bases for V and 0 bases for J; bases not matched to a gene: 6. The CDR3 has 16 amino acids.

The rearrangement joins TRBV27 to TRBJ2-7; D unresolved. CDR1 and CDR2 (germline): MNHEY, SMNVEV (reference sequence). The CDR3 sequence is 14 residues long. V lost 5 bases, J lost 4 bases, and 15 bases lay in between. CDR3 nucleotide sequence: TGTGCCAGCAGTCCCCGGTCTGTTAAGTACGAGCAGTACTTC. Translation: CASSPRSVKYEQYF.

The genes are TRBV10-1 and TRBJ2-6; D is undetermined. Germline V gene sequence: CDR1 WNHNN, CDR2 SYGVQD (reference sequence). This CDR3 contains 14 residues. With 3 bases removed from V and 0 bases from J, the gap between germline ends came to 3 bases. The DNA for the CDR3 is TGCGCCAGCAGTGAAAGCTCTGGGGCCAACGTCCTGACTTTC. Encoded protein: CASSESSGANVLTF.

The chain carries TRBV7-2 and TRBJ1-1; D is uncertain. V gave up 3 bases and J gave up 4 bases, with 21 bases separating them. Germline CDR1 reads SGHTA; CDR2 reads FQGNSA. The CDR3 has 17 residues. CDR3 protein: CASSLVGGFGDTTEAFF. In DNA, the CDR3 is TGTGCCAGCAGCTTGGTCGGCGGGTTCGGGGATACCACTGAAGCTTTCTTT. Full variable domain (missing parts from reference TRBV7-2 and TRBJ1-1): GAGVSQSPSNKVTEKGKDVELRCDPISGHTALYWYRQSLGQGLEFLIYFQGNSAPDKSGLPSDRFSAERTGGSVSTLTIQRTQQEDSAVYLCASSLVGGFGDTTEAFFGQGTRLTVV.

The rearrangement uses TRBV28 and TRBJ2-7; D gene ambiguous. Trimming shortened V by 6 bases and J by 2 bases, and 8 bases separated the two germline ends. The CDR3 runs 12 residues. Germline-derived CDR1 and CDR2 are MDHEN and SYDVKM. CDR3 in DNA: TGTGCCAGCAGGGCCAGCCCCTACGAGCAGTACTTC. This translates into CASRASPYEQYF.

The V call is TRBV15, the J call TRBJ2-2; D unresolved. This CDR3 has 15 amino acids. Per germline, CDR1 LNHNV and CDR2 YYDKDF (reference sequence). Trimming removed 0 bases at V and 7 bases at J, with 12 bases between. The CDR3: CATSRDPARVGELFF. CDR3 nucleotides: TGTGCCACCAGCAGAGATCCGGCAAGGGTCGGGGAGCTGTTTTTT.